The clone carrying this T cell receptor (beta chain) has only one observation. Authors' processing steps: By means of reference gene primer amplification, nucleated cell counts were estimated. This table comes from immunoSEQ multiplex PCR, and its TCRdb copy is limited to in-frame clones, with some not included. V and J calls and clone size are copied from that table; D and trimming were computed from the DNA. The top ten clones hold just over 9.5% of a sample with more than 40,000 clones, more than 75% of them seen once. The data stem from a study of blood T cell repertoires in COVID-19. The overall study: Samples representing acute and convalescent COVID-19 were sourced from the United States, Italy and Spain. T cells, B-cell-depleted T cells, or PBMCs supplied cDNA or gDNA.

This CDR3 spans 13 amino acids. Germline CDR1 SGHTA, CDR2 FQGNSA. The ends were cut back, 2 bases at V and 8 bases at J, with 9 bases in the middle. The sample comprised peripheral blood. V gene TRBV7-2 combines with J gene TRBJ1-4; D unclear. The sequence was collected from a man aged 50 to 59 with active COVID-19. CDR3 residues: CASSLNPREKLFF. CDR3 coding DNA: TGTGCCAGCAGCTTAAACCCTCGGGAAAAACTGTTTTTT.